These 3 T cell receptor beta chains were all obtained from the same sample, sequenced in a study of blood T cell repertoires in COVID-19 (dated by TCRdb to the early 2020s). The library was prepared using the immunoSEQ multiplex PCR assay. TCRdb took over this immuneACCESS table, retaining in-frame rearrangements with V and J assigned. Such tables are incomplete; in checked studies, under half of the missing clones stem from an unresolved V gene, and the remainder is unexplained. This sample gives 300,000 or so clones in total; roughly nine tenths of them show up just once. The ten largest clonotypes hold over 2% of the sample. The source material was peripheral blood. The origin of the receptors is a woman aged 25 to 39 with COVID-19, enrolled during active disease.

V gene TRBV3-1 (or the pseudogene TRBV3-2) combines with J gene TRBJ1-4; weak D call: TRBD1 (6 bases). Germline loops: CDR1 LGHDT, CDR2 YNNKEL (reference sequence). This CDR3 comprises 15 residues. Trimming pared 5 bases from V and 5 bases from J, leaving 15 bases between. CDR3 protein: CASSSRTDLNEKLFF. The DNA for the CDR3 is TGTGCCAGCAGCTCCCGGACAGACTTAAATGAAAAACTGTTTTTT.

The chain recombines TRBV9 with TRBJ2-1; D is perhaps TRBD1 (7 bases). Germline assignment: CDR1 SGDLS and CDR2 YYNGEE. V was clipped by 3 bases and J by 10 bases, with 14 bases between them. CDR3 length: 13 residues. DNA of the CDR3: TGTGCCAGCAGCGCGGTACAGGGGAGGGAGCAGTTCTTC. It translates to CASSAVQGREQFF. Full variable domain (rest looked up from reference TRBV9 and TRBJ2-1): DSGVTQTPKHLITATGQRVTLRCSPRSGDLSVYWYQQSLDQGLQFLIQYYNGEERAKGNILERFSAQQFPDLHSELNLSSLELGDSALYFCASSAVQGREQFFGPGTRLTVL.

The chain links TRBV9 to TRBJ2-1, with 7 bases matching TRBD2. Germline V gene data show CDR1 as SGDLS and CDR2 as YYNGEE. The CDR3 runs to 15 residues. J was trimmed by 9 bases and V by 1 base; bases with no gene match: 10. CDR3 residues: CASSVRSGNGIEQFF. Written as DNA, the CDR3 is TGTGCCAGCAGCGTACGCAGCGGGAACGGTATTGAGCAGTTCTTC.